Presented here are 30 T cell receptor beta chains from one specimen sequenced in a study of PD-1 blockade in classical Hodgkin lymphoma. Method: immunoSEQ multiplex PCR; TCRdb's copy keeps in-frame clones and lacks some. The table includes several thousand clones, 82% detected once. Each of the patients experienced relapse following autologous stem cell transplantation, and their brentuximab vedotin exposure differed. After PBMCs were thawed, their CD8+ T cells were isolated by magnetic negative selection. The sample consisted of CD8+ T cells from blood, taken at baseline. These receptors were taken from a human donor with classical Hodgkin lymphoma.

This clone was observed once. The chain joins TRBV9 to TRBJ2-7; the D is unclear. The CDR3 is 13 residues long. Trimming took off 0 bases at V and 3 bases at J, with 7 bases between the two ends. Germline V gene data show CDR1 as SGDLS and CDR2 as YYNGEE. This chain's CDR3 is CASSVALGYEQYF. The CDR3, as DNA: TGTGCCAGCAGCGTAGCGTTGGGCTACGAGCAGTACTTC.

The chain employs TRBV19 and TRBJ1-5; D ambiguous. V lost 7 bases, J lost 5 bases, and 18 bases lay in between. Germline CDR1 reads LNHDA; CDR2 reads SQIVND (reference sequence). This CDR3 comprises 15 residues. In DNA form, the CDR3 reads TGTGCCAGTACTTGGGTTCGCGGAAACGATCAGCCCCAGCATTTT. Translation: CASTWVRGNDQPQHF.

The V gene is TRBV5-4, the J gene TRBJ2-5; TRBD1 agrees at 8 bases. The CDR3 has 13 residues. Trimming cost V 7 bases and J 0 bases; bases outside gene matches: 2. Per germline, CDR1 SGHNT and CDR2 YYREEE (reference sequence). CDR3 in amino acids: CASGQGDQETQYF. CDR3 coding DNA: TGTGCCAGCGGACAGGGCGACCAAGAGACCCAGTACTTC.

The chain combines TRBV7-9 with TRBJ1-4, with D possibly matching TRBD1 (5 bases). CDR1 and CDR2 from the germline V gene are SEHNR and FQNEAQ (reference sequence). V was shortened by 3 bases and J by 8 bases, with 13 bases between the two germline ends. This CDR3 contains 14 residues. CDR3 bases: TGTGCCAGCAGCTTTTTAAGGGCAGGGGAAAAACTGTTTTTT. Translated, it gives CASSFLRAGEKLFF.

The rearrangement links TRBV6-5 to TRBJ1-5; D remains ambiguous. This CDR3 contains 14 residues. Deletions cut 6 bases from V and 2 bases from J, with 11 bases between. Germline V CDR1 and CDR2: MNHEY, SVGAGI. The CDR3 bases are TGTGCCAGCAGGGCGGATGCGGGCAATCAGCCCCAGCATTTT. Translated, it gives CASRADAGNQPQHF.

The chain combines TRBV6-1 with TRBJ1-5; D is uncertain. Germline CDR1 and CDR2: MNHNS and SASEGT. Between the trimmed V and J ends, which lost 6 bases and 0 bases, there was a span of 9 bases. The CDR3 has 14 amino acids. The CDR3 spells CASRSENSNQPQHF. The CDR3 nucleotides are TGTGCCAGCAGATCAGAGAATAGCAATCAGCCCCAGCATTTT.

The chain combines TRBV29-1 with TRBJ1-3; D remains ambiguous. The CDR3 is 10 amino acids. Germline assignment: CDR1 SQVTM and CDR2 ANQGSEA. The V gene lost 4 bases and the J gene lost 11 bases, with 9 bases spanning the gap. The CDR3 bases are TGCAGCGTTGTTGGACCCCCCATATATTTT. This encodes CSVVGPPIYF.

This clone was counted between two and nine times. This chain links TRBV7-8 with TRBJ2-3; 10 bases line up with TRBD1. Germline V lookup: CDR1 SGHVS, CDR2 FQNEAQ. Trimming removed 3 bases from V and 4 bases from J; junction bases left unmatched: 10. The CDR3 loop spans 17 amino acids. Here the CDR3 reads CASSFLLTGGDADTQYF. Written as DNA, the CDR3 is TGTGCCAGCAGCTTCCTCCTGACAGGGGGCGACGCAGATACGCAGTATTTT.

CDR3 protein: CASSRVGTSSYEQYF. The DNA for the CDR3 is TGTGCCAGCAGCCGGGTCGGTACCAGCTCCTACGAGCAGTACTTC. The V call is TRBV5-4, the J call TRBJ2-7; D gene uncertain. The germline V gene has CDR1 SGHNT and CDR2 YYREEE (reference sequence). V dropped 4 bases and J dropped 0 bases, with 14 bases sitting between them. The CDR3 totals 15 residues. The whole variable domain, filled in from reference TRBV5-4 and TRBJ2-7, reads ETGVTQSPTHLIKTRGQQVTLRCSSQSGHNTVSWYQQALGQGPQFIFQYYREEENGRGNFPPRFSGLQFPNYSSELNVNALELDDSALYLCASSRVGTSSYEQYFGPGTRLTVT.

The V gene is TRBV6-4, the J gene TRBJ1-2; D is unresolved. CDR1 and CDR2 (germline): MRHNA, SNTAGT. Trimming removed 5 bases from V and 8 bases from J, with 18 bases in between. The CDR3 spans 14 residues. Written as DNA, the CDR3 is TGTGCCAGCAGTCCCCCGTATTCGCTATTCGGCTACACCTTC. Translated, it gives CASSPPYSLFGYTF.

The CDR3 DNA sequence: TGCGCCAGCAGCCAACCTTCATACTTTGGAATTTTAAATTCACCCCTCCACTTT. Its protein is CASSQPSYFGILNSPLHF. The V gene is TRBV4-1, the J gene TRBJ1-6; D unresolved. This CDR3 is built from 18 residues. With 2 bases removed from V and 7 bases from J, the gap between germline ends came to 21 bases. Germline CDR1 is MGHRA and CDR2 is YSYEKL.

This chain connects TRBV4-2 to TRBJ2-1, with D tentatively TRBD1 (7 bases). The ends were cut back, 0 bases at V and 3 bases at J, with 12 bases in the middle. CDR3 size: 16 residues. The germline V gene encodes CDR1 LGHNA and CDR2 YNFKEQ. The CDR3 region is CASSQDAGQIYNEQFF. CDR3 nucleotide sequence: TGTGCCAGCAGCCAAGATGCGGGACAGATCTACAATGAGCAGTTCTTC.

V is TRBV7-6 and J is TRBJ1-2; D remains unclear. Per germline, CDR1 SGHVS and CDR2 FNYEAQ. This CDR3 is built from 15 residues. With 3 bases removed from V and 0 bases from J, the gap between germline ends came to 11 bases. For the CDR3, the DNA is TGTGCCAGCAGCTTGTCCGCAACTTCTAACTATGGCTACACCTTC. This sequence encodes CASSLSATSNYGYTF.

This chain links TRBV6-5 with TRBJ1-1; D might be TRBD1 (6 bases). CDR3 length: 14 residues. Trimming pared 0 bases from V and 4 bases from J, leaving 9 bases between. Germline CDR1 is MNHEY and CDR2 is SVGAGI. The CDR3 is CASSYSGGPTEAFF. The CDR3 bases are TGTGCCAGCAGTTACTCGGGGGGGCCCACTGAAGCTTTCTTT.

The chain combines TRBV4-1 with TRBJ2-7, with 10 bases identical to TRBD1. In germline, CDR1 is MGHRA, CDR2 YSYEKL. The length of the CDR3 is 14 residues. V dropped 3 bases and J dropped 7; count of bases not matched to a gene: 6. Written as DNA, the CDR3 is TGCGCCAGCAGCCACGACAGGGGGCTGGGTGAGCAGTACTTC. Its translation: CASSHDRGLGEQYF.

The chain employs TRBV28 and TRBJ2-1; 10 nucleotides line up with TRBD1. The CDR3 has 17 residues. The germline V gene encodes CDR1 MDHEN and CDR2 SYDVKM. The J segment lost 4 bases and the V segment lost 4 bases, leaving 10 bases of the junction unmatched. The CDR3 here is CASSYRPGQGYYNEQFF. Here the CDR3 DNA reads TGTGCCAGCAGTTACCGACCGGGACAGGGGTATTACAATGAGCAGTTCTTC.

The rearrangement uses TRBV4-3 and TRBJ2-1, with 7 bases lining up with TRBD1. CDR3 length equals 14 residues. The V gene end was trimmed by 4 bases and the J gene end by 3 bases; junction bases not matched to a gene: 3. Germline values: CDR1 LGHNA, CDR2 YSLEER. CDR3 sequence: CASSPWDSYNEQFF. The CDR3 region has the DNA TGCGCCAGCAGCCCTTGGGACAGCTACAATGAGCAGTTCTTC.

The rearrangement links TRBV6-6 to TRBJ2-3; 7 positions agree with TRBD1. The CDR3 is 15 residues long. Per germline, CDR1 MNHNY and CDR2 SVGAGI (reference sequence). V lost 1 base to trimming and J lost 2 bases; unmatched junction nucleotides: 3. The CDR3 nucleotides are TGTGCCAGCAGTTACTGGGACAGACCCACAGATACGCAGTATTTT. Translated, it gives CASSYWDRPTDTQYF.

The chain recombines TRBV10-1 with TRBJ1-2; D gene uncertain. The CDR3 has 11 residues. Germline V CDR1 and CDR2: WNHNN, SYGVQD (reference sequence). V was cut by 2 bases and J by 5 bases, with 3 bases left in between. CDR3 DNA sequence: TGCGCCAGCAGTGAGGGGTATGGCTACACCTTC. Translation: CASSEGYGYTF.

The chain combines TRBV4-2 with TRBJ2-5; 9 nucleotides match TRBD2. The CDR3 consists of 16 residues. The germline V gene has CDR1 LGHNA and CDR2 YNFKEQ. With 0 bases clipped from V and 2 bases from J, the junction kept 4 bases outside the gene matches. The chain's CDR3 is CASSQDISGGQETQYF. The CDR3 nucleotides read TGTGCCAGCAGCCAAGATATTAGCGGGGGTCAAGAGACCCAGTACTTC.

V gene TRBV19 combines with J gene TRBJ2-5; D is unclear. The CDR3 consists of 14 residues. Germline assignment: CDR1 LNHDA and CDR2 SQIVND (reference sequence). The ends were cut back, 1 base at V and 1 base at J, with 7 bases in the middle. CDR3 in amino acids: CASSIVGGQETQYF. In DNA, the CDR3 is TGTGCCAGTAGTATAGTCGGCGGCCAAGAGACCCAGTACTTC.

The V call is TRBV4-3, the J call TRBJ1-2; TRBD1 might be the D (5 bases). Germline assignment: CDR1 LGHNA and CDR2 YSLEER. This CDR3 region has 19 residues. The V and J ends lost 1 base and 3 bases respectively, with 24 bases between them. The CDR3 is CASSQGMTWGDPLDYGYTF. The CDR3 DNA is TGCGCCAGCAGCCAAGGAATGACTTGGGGGGACCCACTAGACTATGGCTACACCTTC.

V gene TRBV19 combines with J gene TRBJ2-4, with D possibly called TRBD1 or TRBD2 (5 bases each). The V and J ends lost 4 bases and 0 bases respectively, with 13 bases between them. The CDR3 covers 16 residues. The germline gives CDR1 LNHDA, CDR2 SQIVND (reference sequence). The CDR3 DNA reads as TGTGCCAGTAGTAAAGGGACCATTATAGCCAAAAACATTCAGTACTTC. This codes for CASSKGTIIAKNIQYF. The complete variable domain, with remaining parts taken from reference TRBV19 and TRBJ2-4, reads DGGITQSPKYLFRKEGQNVTLSCEQNLNHDAMYWYRQDPGQGLRLIYYSQIVNDFQKGDIAEGYSVSREKKESFPLTVTSAQKNPTAFYLCASSKGTIIAKNIQYFGAGTRLSVL.

The V gene is TRBV11-2, the J gene TRBJ1-4; D gene ambiguous. Germline V gene data show CDR1 as SGHAT and CDR2 as FQNNGV. The CDR3 is made up of 14 amino acids. Trimming removed 7 bases at V and 1 base at J, with 10 bases between. The CDR3 loop reads CASTLGVTNEKLFF. CDR3 in DNA: TGTGCCAGCACCCTCGGGGTAACTAATGAAAAACTGTTTTTT.

The chain employs TRBV2 and TRBJ2-7; D may be TRBD2 (6 bases). Germline CDR1 SNHLY, CDR2 FYNNEI. The germline V and J ends were trimmed by 3 bases and 1 base, with 13 bases remaining between them. The CDR3 loop spans 15 amino acids. The CDR3 protein is CASSEGGVGSYEQYF. The CDR3 DNA sequence: TGTGCCAGCAGTGAGGGCGGGGTTGGGTCCTACGAGCAGTACTTC.

V gene TRBV7-6 combines with J gene TRBJ1-1; 7 bases align to TRBD1. V dropped 5 bases and J dropped 5; count of bases not matched to a gene: 5. CDR3 size: 13 residues. Germline V lookup: CDR1 SGHVS, CDR2 FNYEAQ. CDR3 residues: CASSQGGGTEAFF. Written as DNA, the CDR3 is TGTGCCAGCAGCCAGGGGGGGGGTACTGAAGCTTTCTTT.

The chain uses TRBV19 and TRBJ1-5; a possible D gene is TRBD1 (5 bases). V was pared by 5 bases and J by 7 bases, with 18 bases between. The CDR3 length is 15 residues. Germline CDR1 is LNHDA and CDR2 is SQIVND (reference sequence). DNA of the CDR3: TGTGCCAGTAGTGACGGGGCCGCCTGGGGCCAGCCCCAGCATTTT. Translated: CASSDGAAWGQPQHF.

In DNA form, the CDR3 reads TGCGCCAGCAGCCAATCCCACAGGGACGAGCAGTACTTC. Protein: CASSQSHRDEQYF. V and J are TRBV4-1 and TRBJ2-7; weak D call: TRBD1 (6 bases). CDR1 and CDR2 from the germline V gene are MGHRA and YSYEKL. CDR3 length: 13 amino acids. The V and J ends lost 2 bases and 5 bases respectively, with 10 bases between them.

V gene TRBV4-1 combines with J gene TRBJ1-4; D may be TRBD1 (5 bases). The germline gives CDR1 MGHRA, CDR2 YSYEKL. V shed 1 base and J shed 8 bases, with 14 bases lying between them. The CDR3 has 15 amino acids. This chain's CDR3 is CASSQGRGLTEKLFF. The DNA of the CDR3 is TGCGCCAGCAGCCAAGGGAGGGGCCTGACGGAAAAACTGTTTTTT.

J is TRBJ2-3 and V is TRBV27; 8 bases agree with TRBD2. CDR1 and CDR2 (germline): MNHEY, SMNVEV (reference sequence). With V trimmed by 7 bases and J by 4 bases, 13 bases remained unmatched. This CDR3 has 16 residues. The CDR3 here is CASTPGGYAKADTQYF. As DNA, the CDR3 is TGTGCCAGCACCCCGGGAGGGTATGCCAAAGCAGATACGCAGTATTTT.